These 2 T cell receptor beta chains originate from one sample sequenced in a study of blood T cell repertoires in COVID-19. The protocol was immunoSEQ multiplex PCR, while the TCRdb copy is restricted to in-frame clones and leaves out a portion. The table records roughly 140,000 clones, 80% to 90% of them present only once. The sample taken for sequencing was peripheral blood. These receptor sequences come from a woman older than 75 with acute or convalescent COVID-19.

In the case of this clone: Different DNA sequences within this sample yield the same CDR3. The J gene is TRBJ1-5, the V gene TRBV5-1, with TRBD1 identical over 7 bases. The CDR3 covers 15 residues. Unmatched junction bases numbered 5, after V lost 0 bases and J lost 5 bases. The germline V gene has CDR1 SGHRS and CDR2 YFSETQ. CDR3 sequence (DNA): TGCGCCAGCAGCTTGGGTGACAGGGTCGATCAGCCCCAGCATTTT. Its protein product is CASSLGDRVDQPQHF.

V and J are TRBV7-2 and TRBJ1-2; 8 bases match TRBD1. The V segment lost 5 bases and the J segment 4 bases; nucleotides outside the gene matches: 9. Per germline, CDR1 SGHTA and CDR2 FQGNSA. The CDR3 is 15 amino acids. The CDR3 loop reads CASSTGQGSIYGYTF. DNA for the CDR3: TGTGCCAGCAGCACCGGACAGGGATCGATCTATGGCTACACCTTC. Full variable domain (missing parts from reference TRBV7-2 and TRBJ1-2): GAGVSQSPSNKVTEKGKDVELRCDPISGHTALYWYRQSLGQGLEFLIYFQGNSAPDKSGLPSDRFSAERTGGSVSTLTIQRTQQEDSAVYLCASSTGQGSIYGYTFGSGTRLTVV.